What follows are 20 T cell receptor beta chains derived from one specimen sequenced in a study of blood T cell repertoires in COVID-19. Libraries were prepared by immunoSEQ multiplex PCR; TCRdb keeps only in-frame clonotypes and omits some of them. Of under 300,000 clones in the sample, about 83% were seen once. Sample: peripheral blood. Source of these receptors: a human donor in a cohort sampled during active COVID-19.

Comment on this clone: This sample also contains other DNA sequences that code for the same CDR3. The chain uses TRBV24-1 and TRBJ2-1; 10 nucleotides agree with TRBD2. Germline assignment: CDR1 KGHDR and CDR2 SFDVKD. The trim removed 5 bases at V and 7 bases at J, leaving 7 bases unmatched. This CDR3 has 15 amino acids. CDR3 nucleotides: TGTGCCACCAGTGTGGGGCTAGCGGGAGTAAATGAGCAGTTCTTC. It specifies CATSVGLAGVNEQFF.

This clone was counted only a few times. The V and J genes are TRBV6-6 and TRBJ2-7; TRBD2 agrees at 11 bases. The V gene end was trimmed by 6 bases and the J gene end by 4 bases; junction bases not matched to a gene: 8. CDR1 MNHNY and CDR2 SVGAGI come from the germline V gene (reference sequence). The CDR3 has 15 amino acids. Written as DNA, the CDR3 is TGTGCCAGCAGCGCCCCGACTAGCGGGGATTACGAGCAGTACTTC. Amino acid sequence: CASSAPTSGDYEQYF.

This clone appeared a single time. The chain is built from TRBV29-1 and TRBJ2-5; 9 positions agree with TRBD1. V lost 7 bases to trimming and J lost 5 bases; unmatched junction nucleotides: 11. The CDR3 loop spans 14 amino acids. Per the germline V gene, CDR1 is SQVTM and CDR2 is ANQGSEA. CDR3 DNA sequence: TGCAGCGGGTACGGGACAGGGACACGGGAGACCCAGTACTTC. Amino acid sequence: CSGYGTGTRETQYF.

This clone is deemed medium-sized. The CDR3 loop is CASSFAGDNEQFF. The CDR3 nucleotides read TGCGCCAGCAGCTTCGCAGGGGACAATGAGCAGTTCTTC. V is TRBV5-1 and J is TRBJ2-1; a possible D gene is TRBD1 (6 bases). CDR3 length: 13 amino acids. Germline V lookup: CDR1 SGHRS, CDR2 YFSETQ. V gave up 2 bases and J gave up 5 bases, with 8 bases separating them.

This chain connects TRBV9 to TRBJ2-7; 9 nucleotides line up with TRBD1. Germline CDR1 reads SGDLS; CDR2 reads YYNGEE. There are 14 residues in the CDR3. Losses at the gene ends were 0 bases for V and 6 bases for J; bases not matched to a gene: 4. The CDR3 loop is CASSVAQGAGEQYF. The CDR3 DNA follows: TGTGCCAGCAGCGTAGCACAGGGGGCTGGCGAGCAGTACTTC.

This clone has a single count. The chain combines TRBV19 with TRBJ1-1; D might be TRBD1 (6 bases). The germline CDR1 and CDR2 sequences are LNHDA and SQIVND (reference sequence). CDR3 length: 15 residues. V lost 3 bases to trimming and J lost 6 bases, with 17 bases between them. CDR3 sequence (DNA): TGTGCCAGTAGTATCGCCCGACAGGCTTCCTCTGAAGCTTTCTTT. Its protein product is CASSIARQASSEAFF. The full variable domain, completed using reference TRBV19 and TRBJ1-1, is DGGITQSPKYLFRKEGQNVTLSCEQNLNHDAMYWYRQDPGQGLRLIYYSQIVNDFQKGDIAEGYSVSREKKESFPLTVTSAQKNPTAFYLCASSIARQASSEAFFGQGTRLTVV.

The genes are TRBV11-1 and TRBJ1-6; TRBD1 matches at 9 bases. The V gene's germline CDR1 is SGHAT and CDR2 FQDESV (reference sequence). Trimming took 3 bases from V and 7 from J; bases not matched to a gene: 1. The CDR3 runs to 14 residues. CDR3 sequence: CASSLGTGNSPLHF. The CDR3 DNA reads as TGTGCCAGCAGCTTGGGGACAGGGAATTCACCCCTCCACTTT.

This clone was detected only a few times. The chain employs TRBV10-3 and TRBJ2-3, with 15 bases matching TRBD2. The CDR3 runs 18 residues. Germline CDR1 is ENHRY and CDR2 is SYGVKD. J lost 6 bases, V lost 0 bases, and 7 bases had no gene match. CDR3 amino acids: CAISESAGLAGGGDTQYF. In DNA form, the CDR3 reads TGTGCCATCAGTGAGTCCGCCGGACTAGCGGGGGGGGGCGATACGCAGTATTTT.

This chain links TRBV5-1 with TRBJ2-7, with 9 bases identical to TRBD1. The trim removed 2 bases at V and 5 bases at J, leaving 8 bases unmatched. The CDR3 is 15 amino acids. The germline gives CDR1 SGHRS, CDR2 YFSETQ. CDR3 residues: CASSFQGDREHEQYF. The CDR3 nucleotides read TGCGCCAGCAGCTTCCAGGGGGACAGGGAACACGAGCAGTACTTC.

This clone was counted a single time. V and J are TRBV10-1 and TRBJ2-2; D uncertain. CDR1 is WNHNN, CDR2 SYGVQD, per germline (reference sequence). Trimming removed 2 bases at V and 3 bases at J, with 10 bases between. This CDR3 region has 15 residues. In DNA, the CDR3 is TGCGCCAGCAGTGAGCGGTTGATGGACACCGGGGAGCTGTTTTTT. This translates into CASSERLMDTGELFF.

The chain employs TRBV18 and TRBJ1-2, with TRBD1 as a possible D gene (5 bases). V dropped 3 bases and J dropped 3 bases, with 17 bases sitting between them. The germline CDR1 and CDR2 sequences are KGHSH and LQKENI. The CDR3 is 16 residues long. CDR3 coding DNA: TGTGCCAGCTCACCTCAAAAGGGGATTGTGGACTATGGCTACACCTTC. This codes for CASSPQKGIVDYGYTF. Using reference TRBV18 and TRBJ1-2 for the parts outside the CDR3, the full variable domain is NAGVMQNPRHLVRRRGQEARLRCSPMKGHSHVYWYRQLPEEGLKFMVYLQKENIIDESGMPKERFSAEFPKEGPSILRIQQVVRGDSAAYFCASSPQKGIVDYGYTFGSGTRLTVV.

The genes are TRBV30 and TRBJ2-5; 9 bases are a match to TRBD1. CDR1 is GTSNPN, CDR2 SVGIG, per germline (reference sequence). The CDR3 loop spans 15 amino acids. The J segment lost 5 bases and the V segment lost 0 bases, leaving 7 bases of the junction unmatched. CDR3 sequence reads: CAWSVLTGGAETQYF. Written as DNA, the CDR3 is TGTGCCTGGAGTGTACTTACAGGGGGCGCGGAGACCCAGTACTTC.

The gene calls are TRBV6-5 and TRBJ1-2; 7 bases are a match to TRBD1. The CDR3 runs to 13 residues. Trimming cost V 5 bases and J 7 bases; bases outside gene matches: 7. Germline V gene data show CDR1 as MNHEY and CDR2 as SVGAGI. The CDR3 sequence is CASSPYRGAGYTF. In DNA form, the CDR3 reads TGTGCCAGCAGTCCCTACAGGGGTGCTGGCTACACCTTC.

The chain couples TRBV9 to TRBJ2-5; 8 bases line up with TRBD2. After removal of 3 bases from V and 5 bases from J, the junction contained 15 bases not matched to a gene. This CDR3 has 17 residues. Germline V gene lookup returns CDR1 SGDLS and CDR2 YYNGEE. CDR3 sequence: CASSALTGGGASETQYF. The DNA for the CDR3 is TGTGCCAGCAGCGCTCTCACCGGGGGGGGAGCCTCGGAGACCCAGTACTTC.

The CDR3 sequence: CSVARAGREETQYF. DNA of the CDR3: TGCAGCGTTGCGCGGGCGGGTCGGGAAGAGACCCAGTACTTC. This chain joins TRBV29-1 and TRBJ2-5; possibly TRBD2 for D (5 bases). V lost 4 bases, J lost 3 bases, and 15 bases lay in between. Germline CDR1 SQVTM, CDR2 ANQGSEA. The CDR3 is 14 residues long.

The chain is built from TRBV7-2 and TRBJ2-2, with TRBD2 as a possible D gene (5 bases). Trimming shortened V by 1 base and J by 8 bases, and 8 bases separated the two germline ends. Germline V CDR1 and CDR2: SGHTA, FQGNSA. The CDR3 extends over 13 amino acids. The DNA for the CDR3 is TGTGCCAGCAGCTTAGGGACTTCGGGGGAGCTGTTTTTT. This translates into CASSLGTSGELFF.

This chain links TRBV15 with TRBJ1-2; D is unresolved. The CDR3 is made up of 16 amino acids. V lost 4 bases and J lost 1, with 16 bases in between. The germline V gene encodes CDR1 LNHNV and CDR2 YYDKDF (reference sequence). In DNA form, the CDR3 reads TGTGCCACCAGCACCATAGACGCAGGATATAACTATGGCTACACCTTC. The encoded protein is CATSTIDAGYNYGYTF.

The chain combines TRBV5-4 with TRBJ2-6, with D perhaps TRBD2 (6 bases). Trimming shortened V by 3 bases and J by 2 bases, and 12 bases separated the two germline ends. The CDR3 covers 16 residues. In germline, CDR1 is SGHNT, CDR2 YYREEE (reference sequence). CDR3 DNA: TGTGCCAGCAGCTCCGGGGGATCTACTGGGGCCAACGTCCTGACTTTC. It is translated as CASSSGGSTGANVLTF.

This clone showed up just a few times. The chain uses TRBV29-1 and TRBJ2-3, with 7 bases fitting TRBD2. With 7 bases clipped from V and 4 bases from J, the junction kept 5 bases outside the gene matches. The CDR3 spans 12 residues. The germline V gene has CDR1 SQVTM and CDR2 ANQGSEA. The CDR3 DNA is TGCAGCGCTAGCGGACGATCAGATACGCAGTATTTT. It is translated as CSASGRSDTQYF.

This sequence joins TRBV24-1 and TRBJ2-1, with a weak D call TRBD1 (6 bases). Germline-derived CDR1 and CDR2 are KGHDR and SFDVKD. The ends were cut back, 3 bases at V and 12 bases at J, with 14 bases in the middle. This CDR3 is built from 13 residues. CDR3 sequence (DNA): TGTGCCACCAGTGATGTTGGGGGCTTTGGGCAGTTCTTC. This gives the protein CATSDVGGFGQFF.